The entry that follows covers one T cell receptor (beta chain) sequence. Its antigen is still unknown. The source of the sample is a study of T cell clonotyping in hematopoietic cell transplantation. The study's findings and limits: CD4 and CD8 repertoire contributions could not be separated without sorting.

Profiled with immunoSEQ multiplex PCR; TCRdb holds only in-frame clones, not every one. The sample consists of 35,000 to 45,000 clones, 90% to 95% of them appearing once. Germline V gene data show CDR1 as MGHRA and CDR2 as YSYEKL. This CDR3 contains 17 residues. Trimming cost V 1 base and J 4 bases; bases outside gene matches: 10. The sample consisted of peripheral blood mononuclear cells. The rearrangement uses TRBV4-1 and TRBJ2-3, with 8 nucleotides matching TRBD2. The receptor comes from a woman aged 45-60 years in good health. Some clones in this sample may be carry-over from other donors' samples. This chain's CDR3 is CASSQAPAGGYPDTQYF. CDR3 in DNA: TGCGCCAGCAGCCAAGCCCCCGCGGGGGGCTATCCAGATACGCAGTATTTT.